The 25 T cell receptor beta chains below were found in one sample sequenced in a study of OX40 agonist ivuxolimab in advanced cancers. Libraries were prepared through the immunoSEQ multiplex PCR assay. TCRdb re-hosts the immuneACCESS table, in-frame sequences only. Its copies lack some clones; in the studies checked, an unresolved V gene accounts for under half of them, and the cause for the rest is not known. A total of more than 20,000 clones appear in this sample, more than 80% of them only once. The ten most abundant clones make up approximately 17% of the sample. The sequencing here drew on CD4+ or CD8+ T cells sorted from blood, taken in a trial of the OX40 agonist ivuxolimab. The receptors originated from an adult with an advanced solid tumor such as melanoma, head and neck, liver or kidney cancer.

The chain joins TRBV2 to TRBJ1-6; tentatively, D is TRBD1 (6 bases). Trimming removed 4 bases from V and 7 bases from J, with 17 bases in between. This CDR3 is 16 amino acids long. CDR1 and CDR2 from the germline V gene are SNHLY and FYNNEI. CDR3 nucleotides: TGTGCCAGCAGTGGAAAAAGAGGACAGCTGAATTCACCCCTCCACTTT. As protein: CASSGKRGQLNSPLHF.

V and J are TRBV7-9 and TRBJ2-1, with 11 nucleotides matching TRBD2. This CDR3 has 14 amino acids. V dropped 4 bases and J dropped 13; count of bases not matched to a gene: 9. Germline CDR1 reads SEHNR; CDR2 reads FQNEAQ (reference sequence). CDR3 nucleotides: TGTGCCAGCAGCTCGCACTTACTAGCGGGAGTCCAGTTCTTC. It encodes CASSSHLLAGVQFF.

The chain recombines TRBV5-1 with TRBJ2-5; 9 nucleotides line up with TRBD2. Looked up from germline, CDR1 is SGHRS and CDR2 is YFSETQ. J gave up 4 bases and V 0 bases, and 4 bases lay outside the gene matches. CDR3 length: 15 residues. The CDR3 DNA sequence: TGCGCCAGCAGCTTGGGAGCGGGAGGCGGAGAGACCCAGTACTTC. Its protein product is CASSLGAGGGETQYF.

V gene TRBV18 combines with J gene TRBJ2-6, with no clear D. V lost 8 bases and J lost 0, with 5 bases in between. The CDR3 loop spans 13 amino acids. CDR1 is KGHSH, CDR2 LQKENI, per germline. In DNA, the CDR3 is TGTGCCAGCCGTAACTCTGGGGCCAACGTCCTGACTTTC. Its translation: CASRNSGANVLTF.

This clone has only one observation. The chain links TRBV7-3 to TRBJ2-5; 12 positions agree with TRBD2. The CDR3 totals 14 residues. J lost 4 bases, V lost 5 bases, and 2 bases had no gene match. The germline CDR1 and CDR2 sequences are SGHTA and FQGTGA. In DNA form, the CDR3 reads TGTGCCAGCAGCACGGGACTAGCGGGAGAGACCCAGTACTTC. It is translated as CASSTGLAGETQYF.

The DNA for the CDR3 is TGTGCCAGCTCACCCGGTGACAGGGGATTTAGCAATCAGCCCCAGCATTTT. Its translation is CASSPGDRGFSNQPQHF. The rearrangement joins TRBV18 to TRBJ1-5, with 8 bases aligning to TRBD1. J was trimmed by 0 bases and V by 3 bases; bases with no gene match: 7. Germline assignment: CDR1 KGHSH and CDR2 LQKENI. The CDR3 length is 17 residues.

The gene calls are TRBV5-8 and TRBJ1-1; D is undetermined. This CDR3 spans 13 amino acids. The germline CDR1 and CDR2 sequences are SGHTS and YDEGEE. The V gene lost 5 bases and the J gene lost 2 bases, with 10 bases spanning the gap. In DNA, the CDR3 is TGTGCCAGCAGACGTTTCCAAAACACTGAAGCTTTCTTT. Encoded protein: CASRRFQNTEAFF. Drawing the rest from reference TRBV5-8 and TRBJ1-1, the complete variable domain is EAGVTQSPTHLIKTRGQQATLRCSPISGHTSVYWYQQALGLGLQFLLWYDEGEERNRGNFPPRFSGRQFPNYSSELNVNALELEDSALYLCASRRFQNTEAFFGQGTRLTVV.

The J gene is TRBJ2-2, the V gene TRBV9; possibly TRBD1 for D (6 bases). Germline V gene data show CDR1 as SGDLS and CDR2 as YYNGEE. The V and J ends lost 0 bases and 5 bases respectively, with 11 bases between them. The CDR3 totals 15 residues. The DNA for the CDR3 is TGTGCCAGCAGCGTAGCACAGGGTAATACCGGGGAGCTGTTTTTT. This gives the protein CASSVAQGNTGELFF.

This chain links TRBV25-1 with TRBJ2-3; 7 bases agree with TRBD2. The CDR3 totals 12 residues. The germline V gene encodes CDR1 MGHDK and CDR2 SYGVNS. V trimming: 8 bases; J trimming: 2 bases; junction bases outside the gene matches: 1. CDR3 DNA sequence: TGTGCCAGCGGGGGGGTCACAGATACGCAGTATTTT. Its translation: CASGGVTDTQYF.

J is TRBJ2-7 and V is TRBV6-1, with a tentative D call TRBD1 (5 bases). V was shortened by 4 bases and J by 3 bases, with 13 bases between the two germline ends. This CDR3 contains 14 residues. The germline CDR1 and CDR2 sequences are MNHNS and SASEGT. This CDR3 reads CASSGQNSLYEQYF. For the CDR3, the DNA is TGTGCCAGCAGTGGACAGAATTCTCTCTACGAGCAGTACTTC.

CDR3 sequence: CASSQTGGLASSYEQYF. The CDR3 nucleotides are TGTGCCAGCAGCCAGACAGGGGGACTAGCGAGCTCCTACGAGCAGTACTTC. The chain recombines TRBV14 with TRBJ2-7; perhaps TRBD2 as D (10 bases). CDR3 size: 17 residues. The germline V gene encodes CDR1 SGHDN and CDR2 FVKESK. V dropped 3 bases and J dropped 0 bases, with 18 bases sitting between them.

The V gene is TRBV19, the J gene TRBJ1-1; a possible D gene is TRBD1 (5 bases). The V gene lost 6 bases and the J gene lost 1 base, with 9 bases spanning the gap. The CDR3 covers 13 residues. Germline V CDR1 and CDR2: LNHDA, SQIVND (reference sequence). The CDR3 spells CASSRGANTEAFF. The DNA of the CDR3 is TGTGCCAGTAGCCGCGGGGCGAACACTGAAGCTTTCTTT.

The genes are TRBV7-3 and TRBJ1-5; D might be TRBD1 (5 bases). V was cut by 1 base and J by 2 bases, with 15 bases left in between. The CDR3 runs 17 residues. Per the germline V gene, CDR1 is SGHTA and CDR2 is FQGTGA. The CDR3 sequence: CASSLIGRGTGNQPQHF. CDR3 bases: TGTGCCAGCAGCTTAATCGGCCGAGGGACGGGCAATCAGCCCCAGCATTTT.

The chain has TRBV7-9 and TRBJ2-2; D not resolved. V lost 6 bases and J lost 5, with 10 bases in between. Germline values: CDR1 SEHNR, CDR2 FQNEAQ (reference sequence). The CDR3 is 13 residues long. The CDR3 DNA follows: TGTGCCAGCAGGTCCAGTGTAACCGGGGAGCTGTTTTTT. It codes for CASRSSVTGELFF.

This chain connects TRBV29-1 to TRBJ2-7; D may be TRBD1 or TRBD2 (6 bases each). Per the germline V gene, CDR1 is SQVTM and CDR2 is ANQGSEA. The V end was cut by 6 bases, the J end by 0 bases, with 12 bases between. The CDR3 has 13 residues. CDR3 sequence reads: CSVQGGFSYEQYF. Here the CDR3 DNA reads TGCAGCGTACAAGGGGGGTTCTCCTACGAGCAGTACTTC.

In DNA, the CDR3 is TGTGCCAGCAGTCGGGGTAGCTCTGGAAACACCATATATTTT. The encoded protein is CASSRGSSGNTIYF. The genes are TRBV6-5 and TRBJ1-3; D gene uncertain. V lost 5 bases and J lost 0, with 8 bases in between. Germline loops: CDR1 MNHEY, CDR2 SVGAGI. This CDR3 is built from 14 residues.

The CDR3 is CASRTFREANYGYTF. DNA of the CDR3: TGTGCCAGCAGGACCTTCAGGGAAGCTAACTATGGCTACACCTTC. This chain joins TRBV2 and TRBJ1-2; possible D gene TRBD1, 5 bases. The germline V and J ends were trimmed by 6 bases and 0 bases, with 14 bases remaining between them. CDR1 and CDR2 from the germline V gene are SNHLY and FYNNEI. The CDR3 totals 15 residues.

The chain combines TRBV18 with TRBJ2-5, with D possibly being TRBD1 (5 bases). Trimming stripped 1 base from V and 0 bases from J, with 15 bases between. The CDR3 has 17 amino acids. The germline V gene has CDR1 KGHSH and CDR2 LQKENI. DNA of the CDR3: TGTGCCAGCTCACCACAGGGGCCCAGCCTGTACCAAGAGACCCAGTACTTC. Translation: CASSPQGPSLYQETQYF.

The V gene is TRBV19, the J gene TRBJ2-5; the D is unclear. The ends were cut back, 5 bases at V and 9 bases at J, with 19 bases in the middle. Per germline, CDR1 LNHDA and CDR2 SQIVND (reference sequence). The CDR3 contains 14 residues. The CDR3 nucleotides read TGTGCCAGTAGTCTTGGCCCAGAAACGGCGGCCCAGTACTTC. Amino acid sequence: CASSLGPETAAQYF.

The chain combines TRBV5-1 with TRBJ2-7; D remains ambiguous. V lost 4 bases and J lost 10, with 24 bases in between. The germline CDR1 and CDR2 sequences are SGHRS and YFSETQ. The CDR3 has 15 amino acids. The CDR3 loop reads CASSPDPGTAPLQYF. DNA for the CDR3: TGCGCCAGCAGCCCCGATCCTGGAACGGCGCCTCTCCAGTACTTC.

The rearrangement links TRBV6-4 to TRBJ2-3, with D tentatively TRBD2 (5 bases). V lost 0 bases to trimming and J lost 2 bases, with 9 bases between them. The CDR3 covers 15 residues. CDR1 is MRHNA, CDR2 SNTAGT, per germline. The CDR3 loop is CASSDSWRVTDTQYF. The DNA for the CDR3 is TGTGCCAGCAGTGACTCATGGCGGGTCACAGATACGCAGTATTTT.

The chain recombines TRBV2 with TRBJ2-1; 9 bases map to TRBD2. Germline loops: CDR1 SNHLY, CDR2 FYNNEI. This CDR3 has 17 residues. V lost 5 bases and J lost 0; bases outside the gene matches: 8. The CDR3 coding sequence is TGTGCCAGCAGTCTTACTAGCGGGTTAAGCTCCTACAATGAGCAGTTCTTC. Translation gives CASSLTSGLSSYNEQFF.

The sample holds one count of this clone. The V call is TRBV6-5, the J call TRBJ2-7; TRBD1 might be the D (6 bases). V was trimmed by 5 bases and J by 0 bases, leaving 11 bases between them. The CDR3 totals 14 residues. CDR1 is MNHEY and CDR2 is SVGAGI in the germline V gene. The CDR3 sequence: CASSATGSSYEQYF. Here the CDR3 DNA reads TGTGCCAGCAGTGCCACAGGGAGCTCCTACGAGCAGTACTTC.

The V and J genes are TRBV7-6 and TRBJ1-6; 7 positions agree with TRBD1. Germline V gene data show CDR1 as SGHVS and CDR2 as FNYEAQ. The CDR3 runs 14 residues. J was trimmed by 5 bases and V by 4 bases; bases with no gene match: 2. CDR3 bases: TGTGCCAGCAGCTACAGGGGCCATAATTCACCCCTCCACTTT. This gives the protein CASSYRGHNSPLHF.

This chain uses TRBV11-2 with TRBJ1-4, with 8 nucleotides matching TRBD1. After removal of 3 bases from V and 5 bases from J, the junction contained 2 bases not matched to a gene. The germline gives CDR1 SGHAT, CDR2 FQNNGV. The CDR3 runs 14 residues. The CDR3 spells CASSLGQVNEKLFF. The DNA of the CDR3 is TGTGCCAGCAGCTTGGGACAGGTCAATGAAAAACTGTTTTTT.